This T cell receptor (beta chain) was identified in a study of T-cell memory formation after mild COVID-19. Turning to the study itself: Largely, TCR clusters stayed within a single donor.

A single record per CDR3 protein comes from TCRdb applying MiXCR to the 5' RACE reads. The sample holds about 610,000 distinct CDR3 sequences, 17% seen once. This clonotype was seen a few times. Sequencing input: PBMCs or a T cell subset sorted from them (not recorded which). This receptor was obtained from an adult woman who had mild COVID-19 (a few samples of this study predate the infection). Cell type and time point are not known.

CDR3 DNA: TGCGCCAGCAGTGTGGGAGGGGTGAACACTGAAGCTTTCTTT. Translated: CASSVGGVNTEAFF. The chain combines TRBV5-1 with TRBJ1-1; D is perhaps TRBD1 (5 bases). V lost 5 bases and J 0 bases, leaving 11 bases between the germline ends. CDR1 and CDR2 (germline): SGHRS, YFSETQ. The CDR3 covers 14 residues. Drawing the rest from reference TRBV5-1 and TRBJ1-1, the complete variable domain is KAGVTQTPRYLIKTRGQQVTLSCSPISGHRSVSWYQQTPGQGLQFLFEYFSETQRNKGNFPGRFSGRQFSNSRSEMNVSTLELGDSALYLCASSVGGVNTEAFFGQGTRLTVV.